Presented here are 18 T cell receptor beta chains from one specimen sequenced in a study of cytomegalovirus exposure and HLA in healthy donors. 60 Vbeta and 13 Jbeta primers were used in PCR. Sequencing used immunoSEQ multiplex PCR; TCRdb keeps in-frame clones, though not all of them. This sample has 200,000 to 250,000 clones, with over 65% found just once. Sequences were obtained from PBMCs. Source of these receptors: a man younger than 35 in good health and CMV-seronegative.

The chain has TRBV6-1 and TRBJ2-7, with TRBD1 identical over 12 bases. This CDR3 contains 15 residues. The J segment lost 4 bases and the V segment lost 4 bases, leaving 5 bases of the junction unmatched. Germline-derived CDR1 and CDR2 are MNHNS and SASEGT. The CDR3 is CASSVGTGGGYEQYF. In nucleotides, the CDR3 is TGTGCCAGCAGTGTGGGGACAGGGGGCGGGTACGAGCAGTACTTC.

V usage is TRBV9 and J usage is TRBJ2-3; 8 nucleotides agree with TRBD1. The CDR3 runs 15 residues. With V trimmed by 0 bases and J by 4 bases, 4 bases remained unmatched. Germline assignment: CDR1 SGDLS and CDR2 YYNGEE. The CDR3 bases are TGTGCCAGCAGCGTAGATCAGGGGGCCGCAGATACGCAGTATTTT. Protein: CASSVDQGAADTQYF.

CDR3 nucleotide sequence: TGTGCCAGCAGCCTGGGTGTGAGGTACGAGCAGTACTTC. This codes for CASSLGVRYEQYF. This chain uses TRBV7-2 with TRBJ2-7; D not certain. Between the trimmed V and J ends, which lost 5 bases and 4 bases, there was a span of 12 bases. The CDR3 runs to 13 residues. Germline V gene data show CDR1 as SGHTA and CDR2 as FQGNSA.

The chain has TRBV4-1 and TRBJ2-3; 10 positions agree with TRBD2. Per germline, CDR1 MGHRA and CDR2 YSYEKL. The CDR3 consists of 17 residues. Trimming took 5 bases from V and 0 from J; bases not matched to a gene: 8. CDR3 amino acids: CASSGLAAKGSTDTQYF. As DNA, the CDR3 is TGCGCCAGCAGCGGACTAGCGGCCAAAGGGAGCACAGATACGCAGTATTTT.

V and J are TRBV7-2 and TRBJ1-3; a weak D match, TRBD1 (6 bases). V was shortened by 8 bases and J by 2 bases, with 7 bases between the two germline ends. In germline, CDR1 is SGHTA, CDR2 FQGNSA. The CDR3 spans 12 residues. CDR3 protein: CASGGPGNTIYF. The CDR3 DNA follows: TGTGCCAGCGGGGGCCCTGGAAACACCATATATTTT. Supplemented by reference TRBV7-2 and TRBJ1-3, the full variable domain reads GAGVSQSPSNKVTEKGKDVELRCDPISGHTALYWYRQSLGQGLEFLIYFQGNSAPDKSGLPSDRFSAERTGGSVSTLTIQRTQQEDSAVYLCASGGPGNTIYFGEGSWLTVV.

This CDR3 is CASSPRDLGRYEQYF. In DNA form, the CDR3 reads TGCGCCAGCAGCCCCCGGGACTTGGGGAGGTACGAGCAGTACTTC. This chain connects TRBV4-1 to TRBJ2-7, with D perhaps matching TRBD2 (6 bases). Germline CDR1 is MGHRA and CDR2 is YSYEKL. The CDR3 is 15 residues long. The V and J ends lost 4 bases and 4 bases respectively, with 17 bases between them.

The chain is built from TRBV5-4 and TRBJ1-2; D is perhaps TRBD1 (6 bases). Trimming removed 4 bases at V and 0 bases at J, with 16 bases between. Per germline, CDR1 SGHNT and CDR2 YYREEE (reference sequence). This CDR3 has 16 residues. CDR3 loop: CASSPQRTATNYGYTF. As DNA, the CDR3 is TGTGCCAGCAGCCCTCAACGGACAGCAACTAACTATGGCTACACCTTC.

The chain recombines TRBV6-6 with TRBJ1-4; D perhaps matches TRBD1 (5 bases). V dropped 5 bases and J dropped 5 bases, with 15 bases sitting between them. The CDR3 is 15 residues long. Germline lookup yields CDR1 MNHNY and CDR2 SVGAGI (reference sequence). Here the CDR3 DNA reads TGTGCCAGCAGTAACCCGACGGGGGTCAATGAAAAACTGTTTTTT. Translating it yields CASSNPTGVNEKLFF.

The chain joins TRBV10-1 to TRBJ2-7, with 11 bases matching TRBD1. J gave up 2 bases and V 4 bases, and 13 bases lay outside the gene matches. Germline V gene sequence: CDR1 WNHNN, CDR2 SYGVQD (reference sequence). The CDR3 contains 18 residues. CDR3: CASSGPGDRGVAAYEQYF. The CDR3 region has the DNA TGCGCCAGCAGTGGTCCAGGGGACAGGGGGGTAGCGGCCTACGAGCAGTACTTC.

The genes are TRBV6-1 and TRBJ2-1; 8 bases fit TRBD2. The CDR3 consists of 15 residues. Losses at the gene ends were 3 bases for V and 4 bases for J; bases not matched to a gene: 5. The V gene's germline CDR1 is MNHNS and CDR2 SASEGT. The CDR3 DNA reads TGTGCCAGCAGTGATACTAGCGGAGGATACAATGAGCAGTTCTTC. Translated: CASSDTSGGYNEQFF.

The chain employs TRBV6-5 and TRBJ2-3, with a possible D match to TRBD2 (6 bases). The V end was cut by 10 bases, the J end by 2 bases, with 13 bases between. Germline loops: CDR1 MNHEY, CDR2 SVGAGI. This CDR3 comprises 13 residues. The CDR3 is CATLGLNTDTQYF. As DNA, the CDR3 is TGTGCCACCCTTGGACTAAACACAGATACGCAGTATTTT.

The rearrangement uses TRBV28 and TRBJ2-5; D possibly corresponds to TRBD1 (7 bases). CDR1 is MDHEN, CDR2 SYDVKM, per germline. The V end was cut by 8 bases, the J end by 1 base, with 29 bases between. The CDR3 consists of 19 residues. In DNA form, the CDR3 reads TGTGCCAGCGTCAGGAGGGTCGAGGGGGCGCGATCGGGCCAAGAGACCCAGTACTTC. Its translation is CASVRRVEGARSGQETQYF.

This clone came up a few times. The CDR3 sequence is CASSLNYEQYF. CDR3 in DNA: TGTGCCAGCAGCCTAAACTACGAGCAGTACTTC. The chain couples TRBV14 to TRBJ2-7; D not resolved. Trimming took off 4 bases at V and 3 bases at J, with 4 bases between the two ends. The length of the CDR3 is 11 residues. From germline, CDR1 is SGHDN and CDR2 FVKESK.

In its sample, this clone was seen a few times. The rearrangement uses TRBV11-2 and TRBJ2-7; tentatively, D is TRBD2 (6 bases). CDR1 is SGHAT and CDR2 is FQNNGV in the germline V gene. The CDR3 runs to 12 residues. V gave up 6 bases and J gave up 3 bases, with 9 bases separating them. The CDR3, as DNA: TGTGCCAGCAGGGGACTGGGCTACGAGCAGTACTTC. Translated, it gives CASRGLGYEQYF.

This clone was seen a handful of times. The chain joins TRBV18 to TRBJ2-5; D is uncertain. V was pared by 5 bases and J by 5 bases, with 9 bases between. Germline V gene sequence: CDR1 KGHSH, CDR2 LQKENI. The CDR3 spans 12 residues. CDR3 sequence (DNA): TGTGCCAGCTCAGATTCGAGGGAGACCCAGTACTTC. Protein sequence: CASSDSRETQYF.

V and J are TRBV6-5 and TRBJ1-2; the D is unclear. Germline V CDR1 and CDR2: MNHEY, SVGAGI. Trimming took 2 bases from V and 4 from J, leaving 8 bases between them. The length of the CDR3 is 13 residues. Written as DNA, the CDR3 is TGTGCCAGCAGTTACGGAGCCTCCTATGGCTACACCTTC. This codes for CASSYGASYGYTF.

The chain couples TRBV6-1 to TRBJ2-7, with 8 bases aligning to TRBD1. Germline CDR1 is MNHNS and CDR2 is SASEGT. Unmatched junction bases numbered 9, after V lost 3 bases and J lost 2 bases. The CDR3 loop spans 16 amino acids. CDR3 DNA: TGTGCCAGCAGTGAGGACCCGGGACAGGCGACCTACGAGCAGTACTTC. It codes for CASSEDPGQATYEQYF.

The chain is built from TRBV7-9 and TRBJ2-5; the match to TRBD1 covers 11 bases. Germline V gene data show CDR1 as SEHNR and CDR2 as FQNEAQ (reference sequence). V was pared by 2 bases and J by 4 bases, with 6 bases of the junction left unmatched. The CDR3 is made up of 16 amino acids. CDR3 residues: CASSLRGDRGGETQYF. CDR3 in DNA: TGTGCCAGCAGCTTAAGGGGGGACAGGGGGGGAGAGACCCAGTACTTC.